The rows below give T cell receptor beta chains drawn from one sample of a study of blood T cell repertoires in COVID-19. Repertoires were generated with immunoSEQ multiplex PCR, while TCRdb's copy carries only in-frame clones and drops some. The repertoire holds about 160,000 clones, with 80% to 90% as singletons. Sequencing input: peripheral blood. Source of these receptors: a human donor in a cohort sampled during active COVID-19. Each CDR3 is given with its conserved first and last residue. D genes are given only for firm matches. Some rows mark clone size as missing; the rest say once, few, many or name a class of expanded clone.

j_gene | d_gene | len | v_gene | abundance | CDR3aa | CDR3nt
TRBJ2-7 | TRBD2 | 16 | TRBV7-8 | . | CASSPRPSGGASEQYF | TGTGCCAGCAGCCCTCGCCCTAGCGGGGGGGCCAGCGAGCAGTACTTC
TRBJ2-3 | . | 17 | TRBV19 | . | CASSMNEGGWGTDTQYF | TGTGCCAGTAGCATGAATGAGGGCGGTTGGGGCACAGATACGCAGTATTTT
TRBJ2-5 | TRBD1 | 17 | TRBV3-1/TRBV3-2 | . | CASSPRQGRGRLETQYF | TGTGCCAGCAGCCCCCGCCAGGGTAGGGGGCGCCTGGAGACCCAGTACTTC
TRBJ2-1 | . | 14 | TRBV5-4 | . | CASSLDVGVYEQFF | TGTGCCAGCAGCTTGGACGTCGGAGTTTATGAGCAGTTCTTC
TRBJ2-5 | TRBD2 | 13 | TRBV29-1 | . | CSVEMGGSETQYF | TGCAGCGTTGAGATGGGAGGGTCCGAGACCCAGTACTTC
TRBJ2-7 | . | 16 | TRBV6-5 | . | CASSYSGSQWSYEQYF | TGTGCCAGCAGTTACTCGGGTAGCCAATGGTCCTACGAGCAGTACTTC
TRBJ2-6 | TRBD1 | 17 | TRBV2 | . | CASRGRTGVSGANVLTF | TGTGCCAGCAGGGGCCGGACAGGGGTCTCTGGGGCCAACGTCCTGACTTTC
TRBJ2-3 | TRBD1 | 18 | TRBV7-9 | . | CASSPRGQGARSTDTQYF | TGTGCCAGCAGCCCCCGAGGCCAGGGGGCCAGAAGCACAGATACGCAGTATTTT
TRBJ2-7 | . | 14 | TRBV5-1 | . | CASSLLGHTYEQYF | TGCGCCAGCAGCTTGTTGGGACATACCTACGAGCAGTACTTC
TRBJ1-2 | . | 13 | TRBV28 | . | CASRNTGNHGYTF | TGTGCCAGCAGGAACACAGGGAATCATGGCTACACCTTC
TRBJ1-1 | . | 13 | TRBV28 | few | CASRGVANTEAFF | TGTGCCAGCAGAGGAGTTGCGAACACTGAAGCTTTCTTT
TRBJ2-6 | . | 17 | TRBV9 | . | CASSVSRVKGGANVLTF | TGTGCCAGCAGCGTCAGCAGGGTTAAGGGTGGGGCCAACGTCCTGACTTTC
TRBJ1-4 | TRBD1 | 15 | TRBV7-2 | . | CASRPWTGGDEKLFF | TGTGCCAGCCGGCCTTGGACAGGTGGGGATGAAAAACTGTTTTTT
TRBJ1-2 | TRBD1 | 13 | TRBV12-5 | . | CASGTSGGGGYTF | TGTGCTAGTGGTACCTCAGGGGGCGGCGGCTACACCTTC